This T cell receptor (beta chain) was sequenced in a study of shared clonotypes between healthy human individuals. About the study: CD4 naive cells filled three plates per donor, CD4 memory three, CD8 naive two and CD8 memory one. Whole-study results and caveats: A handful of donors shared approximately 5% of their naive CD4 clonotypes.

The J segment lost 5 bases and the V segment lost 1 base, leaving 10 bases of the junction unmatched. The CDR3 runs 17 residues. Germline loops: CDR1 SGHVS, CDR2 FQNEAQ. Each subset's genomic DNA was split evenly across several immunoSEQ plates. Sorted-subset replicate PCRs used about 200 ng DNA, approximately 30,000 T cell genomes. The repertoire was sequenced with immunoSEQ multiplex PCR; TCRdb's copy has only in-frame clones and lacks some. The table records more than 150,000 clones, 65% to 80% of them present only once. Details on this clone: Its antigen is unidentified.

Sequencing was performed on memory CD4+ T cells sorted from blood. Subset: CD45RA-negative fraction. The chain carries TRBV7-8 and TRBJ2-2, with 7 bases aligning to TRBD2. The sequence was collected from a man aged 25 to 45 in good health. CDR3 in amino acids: CASSLGWSGGGTGELFF. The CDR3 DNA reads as TGTGCCAGCAGCTTAGGCTGGTCGGGAGGTGGGACCGGGGAGCTGTTTTTT.